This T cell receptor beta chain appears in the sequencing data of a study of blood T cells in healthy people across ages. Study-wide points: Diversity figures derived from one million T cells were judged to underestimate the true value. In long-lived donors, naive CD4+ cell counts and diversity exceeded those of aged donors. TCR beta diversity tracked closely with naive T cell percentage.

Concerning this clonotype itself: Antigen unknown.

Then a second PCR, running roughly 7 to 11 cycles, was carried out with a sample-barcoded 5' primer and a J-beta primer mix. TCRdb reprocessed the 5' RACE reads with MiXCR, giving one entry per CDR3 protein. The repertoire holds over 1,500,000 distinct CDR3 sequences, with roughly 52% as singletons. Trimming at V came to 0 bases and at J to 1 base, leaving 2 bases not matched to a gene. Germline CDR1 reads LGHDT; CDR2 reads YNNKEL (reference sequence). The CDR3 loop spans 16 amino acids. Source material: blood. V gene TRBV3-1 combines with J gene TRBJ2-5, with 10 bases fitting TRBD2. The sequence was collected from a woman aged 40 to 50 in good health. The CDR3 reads CASSQEERGGQETQYF. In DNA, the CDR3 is TGTGCCAGCAGCCAAGAAGAGCGGGGGGGCCAAGAGACCCAGTACTTC.